The clone carrying this TCR beta chain was seen a handful of times. This entry belongs to a study of spatial heterogeneity in lung cancer. For the study at large: Untreated early-stage non-small cell lung cancer patients, some 70 in total, were the donors. The follow-up PBMC samples were sequenced whenever they were available. The median time to follow-up was approximately 2 years after resection. Each time, sequencing found more beta-chain sequences than alpha-chain sequences.

Unique molecular identifiers tagged every individual TCR cDNA molecule. One entry per CDR3 protein, called by TCRdb with MiXCR from the 5' RACE reads. The repertoire has fewer than 30,000 distinct CDR3 sequences, approximately 6% of them found once; the top ten carry 20% to 25%. Trimming at V came to 3 bases and at J to 1 base, leaving 4 bases not matched to a gene. CDR1 MNHNS and CDR2 SASEGT come from the germline V gene. The CDR3 contains 15 residues. Time point given: blood at routine non-recurrence follow-up after resection. Unsorted tumor, nontumor lung tissue or cryopreserved PBMC supplied the whole RNA.

The chain uses TRBV6-1 and TRBJ2-7, with TRBD1 matching 9 bases. This TCR was sampled from a male donor with early-stage non-small cell lung cancer. The sequencing here drew on PBMCs, taken at follow-up. The CDR3, as DNA: TGTGCCAGCAGTGAGTGGGACAGGGTATCCTACGAGCAGTACGTC. Its protein product is CASSEWDRVSYEQYV.